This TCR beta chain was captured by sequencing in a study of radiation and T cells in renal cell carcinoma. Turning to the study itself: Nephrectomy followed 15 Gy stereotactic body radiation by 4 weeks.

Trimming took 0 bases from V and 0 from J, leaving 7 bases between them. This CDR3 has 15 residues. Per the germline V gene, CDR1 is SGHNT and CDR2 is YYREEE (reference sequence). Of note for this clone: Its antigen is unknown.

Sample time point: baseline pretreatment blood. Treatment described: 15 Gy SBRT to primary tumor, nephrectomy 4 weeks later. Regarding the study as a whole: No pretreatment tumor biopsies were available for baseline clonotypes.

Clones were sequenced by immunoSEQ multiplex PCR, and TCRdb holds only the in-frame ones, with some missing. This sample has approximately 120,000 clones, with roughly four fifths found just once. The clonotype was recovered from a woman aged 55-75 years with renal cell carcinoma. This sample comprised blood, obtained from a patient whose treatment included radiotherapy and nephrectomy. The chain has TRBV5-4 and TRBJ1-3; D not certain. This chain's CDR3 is CASSLDASSGNTIYF. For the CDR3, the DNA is TGTGCCAGCAGCTTGGACGCTTCCTCTGGAAACACCATATATTTT.